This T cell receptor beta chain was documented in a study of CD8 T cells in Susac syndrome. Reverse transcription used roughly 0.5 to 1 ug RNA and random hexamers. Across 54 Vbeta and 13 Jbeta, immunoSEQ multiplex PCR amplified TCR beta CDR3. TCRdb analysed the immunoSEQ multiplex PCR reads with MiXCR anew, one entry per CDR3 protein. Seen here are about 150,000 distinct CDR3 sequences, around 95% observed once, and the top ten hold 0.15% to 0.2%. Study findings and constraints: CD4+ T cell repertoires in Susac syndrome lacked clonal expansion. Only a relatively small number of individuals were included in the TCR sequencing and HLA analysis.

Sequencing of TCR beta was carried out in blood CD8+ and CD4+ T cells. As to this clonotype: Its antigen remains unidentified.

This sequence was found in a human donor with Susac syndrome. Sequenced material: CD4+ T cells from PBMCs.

In DNA, the CDR3 is TGTGCCAGCAGCTTCGGGGGGGCGTTCACAGATACGCAGTATTTT. This sequence encodes CASSFGGAFTDTQYF. The rearrangement links TRBV7-9 to TRBJ2-3; 8 bases align to TRBD2. The CDR3 has 15 residues. The V segment lost 3 bases and the J segment 2 bases; nucleotides outside the gene matches: 4. CDR1 is SEHNR, CDR2 FQNEAQ, per germline (reference sequence).